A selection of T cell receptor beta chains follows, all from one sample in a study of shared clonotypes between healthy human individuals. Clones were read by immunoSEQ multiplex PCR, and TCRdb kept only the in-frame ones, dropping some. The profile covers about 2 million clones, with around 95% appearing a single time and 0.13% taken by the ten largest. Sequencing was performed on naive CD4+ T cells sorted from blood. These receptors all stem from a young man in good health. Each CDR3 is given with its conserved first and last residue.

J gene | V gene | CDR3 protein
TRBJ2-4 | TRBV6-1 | CASNRDGKNIQYF
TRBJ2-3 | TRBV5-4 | CASSFSTDTQYF
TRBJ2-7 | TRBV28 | CASSHMTLAGGPEQYF
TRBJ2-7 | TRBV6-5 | CASSVRDQTYEQYF
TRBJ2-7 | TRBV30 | CAWGPGREHFSYEQYF
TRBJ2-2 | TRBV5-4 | CASSFGWLGTNTGELFF
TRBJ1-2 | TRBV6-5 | CASRPDPEGSYTF
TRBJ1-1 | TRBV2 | CASSPDHTEAFF
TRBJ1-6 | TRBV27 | CASSLIGQGNSPLHF
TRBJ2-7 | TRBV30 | CAWSRAGGREQYF
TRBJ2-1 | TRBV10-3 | CAISESSEQFF
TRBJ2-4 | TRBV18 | CASSPMSGSNLAKNIQYF
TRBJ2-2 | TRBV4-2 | CASSPTPSGGAWTGELFF
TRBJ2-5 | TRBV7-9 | CAFSDGQETQYF
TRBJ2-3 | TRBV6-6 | CASNRRLAIDTQYF
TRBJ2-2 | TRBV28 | CASSYPGQINTGELFF
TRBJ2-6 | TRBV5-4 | CASSLLISGANVLTF
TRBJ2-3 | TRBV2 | CASKGLTDTQYF
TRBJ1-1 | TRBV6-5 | CASSFREKNTEAFF
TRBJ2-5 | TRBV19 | CASSISETQYF
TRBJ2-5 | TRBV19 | CASSSGLAGGETQYF
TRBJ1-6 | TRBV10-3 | CATRDYNSPLHF
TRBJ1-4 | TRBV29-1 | CSVEGRAGEKLFF
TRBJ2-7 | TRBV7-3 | CASSFAGNSEQYF
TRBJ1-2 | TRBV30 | CAWNTGLSYGYTF
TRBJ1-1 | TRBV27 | CASSAYREDTEAFF
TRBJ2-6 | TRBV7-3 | CASSLDTTTGANVLTF
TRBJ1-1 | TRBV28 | CASSPVPLPGGTEAFF
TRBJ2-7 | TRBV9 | CASSVSGQSSYEQYF
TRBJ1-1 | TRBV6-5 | CASSNRNTEAFF
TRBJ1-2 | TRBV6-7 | CASSYLVARVGYTF
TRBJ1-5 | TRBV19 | CASSTGQNQPQHF
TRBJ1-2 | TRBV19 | CASSITSGLNYGYTF
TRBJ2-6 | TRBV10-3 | CAISVELSGANVLTF
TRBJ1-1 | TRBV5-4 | CASSRTGLNTEAFF
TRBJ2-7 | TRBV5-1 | CASSLVSGTGTSYEQYF
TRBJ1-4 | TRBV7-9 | CASRPLAKEKLFF
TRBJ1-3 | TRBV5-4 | CASTFGGSSGNTIYF
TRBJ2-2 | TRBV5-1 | CASSFSVRDTSANTGELFF
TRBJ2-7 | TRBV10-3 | CAIRRLAGDIYEQYF
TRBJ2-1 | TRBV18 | CASSLQGNNEQFF
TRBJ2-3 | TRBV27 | CASTYLAGGSTDTQYF
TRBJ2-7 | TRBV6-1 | CASSASGATYEQYF
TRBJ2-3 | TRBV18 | CASSHQRAGTDTQYF
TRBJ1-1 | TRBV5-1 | CASSLDGGNTEAFF
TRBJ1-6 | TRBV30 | CAWSRDTDNSPLHF
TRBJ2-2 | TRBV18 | CASSPPRRVPGELFF
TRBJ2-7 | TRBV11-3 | CASSRQGASYEQYF
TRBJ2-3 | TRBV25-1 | CASSPSTDTQYF
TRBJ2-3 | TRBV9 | CASSVVLAGATDTQYF
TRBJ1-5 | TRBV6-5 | CASSRTISNQPQHF
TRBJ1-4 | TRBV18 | CASSPTGPPEEKLFF
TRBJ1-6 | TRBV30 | CAWSVQGGNSPLHF
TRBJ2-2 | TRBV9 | CASSVVLSGELFF
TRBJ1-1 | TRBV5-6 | CASSWVSGNTEAFF
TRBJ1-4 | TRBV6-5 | CASSRRQGGEKLFF
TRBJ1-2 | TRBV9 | CASSVGQSYGYTF
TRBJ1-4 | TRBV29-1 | CSVARGPNEKLFF
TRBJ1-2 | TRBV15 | CATSRDGSVRNGYTF
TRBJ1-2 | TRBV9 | CASSVGSGTGWYGYTF